Here is one TCR beta chain with its context. Its matching antigen is unknown. The sample belongs to a study of T cell responses to AZD1222 COVID-19 vaccine. The germline V and J ends were trimmed by 0 bases and 6 bases, with 7 bases remaining between them. The CDR3 runs to 13 residues. In germline, CDR1 is SGDLS, CDR2 YYNGEE. Broader study findings: Sampled repertoires all dated from after the peak T cell response. Among AZD1222 vaccinees, only six were seropositive at baseline. Vaccine-associated CD4 TCRs spanned spike, dominant at 160-218 and 743-854.

Some clones are missing from TCRdb's copy, which holds only in-frame ones; the method was immunoSEQ multiplex PCR. The sample has around 81,000 clones, 82% seen once. Specimen: peripheral blood, collected on day 0 of AZD1222 vaccination. The chain joins TRBV9 to TRBJ1-5; D unclear. This clonotype originated in an adult in good health. CDR3 sequence (DNA): TGTGCCAGCAGCGTAGGGGGTGGTCAGCCCCAGCATTTT. It is translated as CASSVGGGQPQHF.